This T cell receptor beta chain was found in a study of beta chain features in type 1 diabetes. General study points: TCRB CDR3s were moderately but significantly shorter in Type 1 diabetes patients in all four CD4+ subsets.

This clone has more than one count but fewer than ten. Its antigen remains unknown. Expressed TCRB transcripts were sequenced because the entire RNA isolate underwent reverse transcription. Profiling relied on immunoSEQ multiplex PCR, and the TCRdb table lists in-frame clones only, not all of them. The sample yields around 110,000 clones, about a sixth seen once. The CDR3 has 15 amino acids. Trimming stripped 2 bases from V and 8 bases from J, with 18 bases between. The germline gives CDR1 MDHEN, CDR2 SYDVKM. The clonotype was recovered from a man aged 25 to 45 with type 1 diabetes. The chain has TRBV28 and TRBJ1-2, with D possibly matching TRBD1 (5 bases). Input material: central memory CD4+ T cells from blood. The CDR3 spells CASSLIQRQGHGYTF. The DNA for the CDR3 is TGTGCCAGCAGTTTAATTCAAAGGCAGGGCCACGGCTACACCTTC.